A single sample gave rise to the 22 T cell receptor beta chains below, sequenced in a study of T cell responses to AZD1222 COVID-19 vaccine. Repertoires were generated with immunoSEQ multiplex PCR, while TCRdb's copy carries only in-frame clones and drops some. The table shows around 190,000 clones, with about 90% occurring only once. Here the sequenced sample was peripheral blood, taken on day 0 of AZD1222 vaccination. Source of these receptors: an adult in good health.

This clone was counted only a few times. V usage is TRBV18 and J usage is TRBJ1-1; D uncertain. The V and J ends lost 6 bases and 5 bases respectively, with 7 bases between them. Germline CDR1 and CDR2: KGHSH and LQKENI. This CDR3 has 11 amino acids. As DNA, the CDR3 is TGTGCCAGCTCCGACGGGACTGAAGCTTTCTTT. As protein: CASSDGTEAFF.

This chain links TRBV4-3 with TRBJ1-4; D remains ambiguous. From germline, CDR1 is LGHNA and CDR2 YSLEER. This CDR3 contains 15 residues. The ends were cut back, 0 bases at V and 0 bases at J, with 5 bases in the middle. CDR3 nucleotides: TGCGCCAGCAGCCAAGACCGTGCAACTAATGAAAAACTGTTTTTT. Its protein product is CASSQDRATNEKLFF.

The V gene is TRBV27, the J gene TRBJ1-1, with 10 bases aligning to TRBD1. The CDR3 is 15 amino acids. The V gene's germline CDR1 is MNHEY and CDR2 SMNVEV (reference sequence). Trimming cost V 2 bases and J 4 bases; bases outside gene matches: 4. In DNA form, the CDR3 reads TGTGCCAGCAGTTTAGTCGACAGGGGGCTCACTGAAGCTTTCTTT. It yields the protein CASSLVDRGLTEAFF.

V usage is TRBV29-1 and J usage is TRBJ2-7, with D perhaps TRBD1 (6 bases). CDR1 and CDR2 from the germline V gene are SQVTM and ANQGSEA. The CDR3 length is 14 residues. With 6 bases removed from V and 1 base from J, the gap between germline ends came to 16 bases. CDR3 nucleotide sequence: TGCAGCGTCTGCTGGGGGCCAGGGTCCTACGAGCAGTACTTC. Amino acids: CSVCWGPGSYEQYF.

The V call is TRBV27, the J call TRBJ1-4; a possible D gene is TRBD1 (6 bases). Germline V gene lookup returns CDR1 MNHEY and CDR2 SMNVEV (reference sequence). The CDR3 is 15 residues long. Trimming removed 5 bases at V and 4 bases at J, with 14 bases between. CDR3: CASSPQGGYNEKLFF. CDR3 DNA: TGTGCCAGCAGTCCACAGGGAGGCTATAATGAAAAACTGTTTTTT.

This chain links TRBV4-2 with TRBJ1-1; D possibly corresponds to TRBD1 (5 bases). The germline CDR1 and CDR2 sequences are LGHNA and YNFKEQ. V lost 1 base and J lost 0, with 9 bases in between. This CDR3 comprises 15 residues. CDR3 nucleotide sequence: TGTGCCAGCAGCCAAGTAAGGGGTATGAACACTGAAGCTTTCTTT. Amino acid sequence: CASSQVRGMNTEAFF.

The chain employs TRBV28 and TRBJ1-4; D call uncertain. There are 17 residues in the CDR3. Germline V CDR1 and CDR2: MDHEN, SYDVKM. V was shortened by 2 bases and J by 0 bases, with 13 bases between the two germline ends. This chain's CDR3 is CASSLILSLATNEKLFF. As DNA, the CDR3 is TGTGCCAGCAGTTTAATCCTTTCTCTCGCAACTAATGAAAAACTGTTTTTT.

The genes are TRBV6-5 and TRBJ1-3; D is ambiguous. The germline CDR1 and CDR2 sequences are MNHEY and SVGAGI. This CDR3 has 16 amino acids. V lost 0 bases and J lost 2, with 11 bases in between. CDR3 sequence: CASSYSPDITGNTIYF. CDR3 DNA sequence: TGTGCCAGCAGTTACTCCCCAGACATTACTGGAAACACCATATATTTT.

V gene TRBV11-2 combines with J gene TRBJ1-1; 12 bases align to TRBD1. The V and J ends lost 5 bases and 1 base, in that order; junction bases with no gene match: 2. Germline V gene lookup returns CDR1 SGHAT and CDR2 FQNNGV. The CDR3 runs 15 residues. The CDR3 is CASSRDRGPNTEAFF. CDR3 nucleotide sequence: TGTGCCAGCAGCCGGGACAGGGGGCCGAACACTGAAGCTTTCTTT.

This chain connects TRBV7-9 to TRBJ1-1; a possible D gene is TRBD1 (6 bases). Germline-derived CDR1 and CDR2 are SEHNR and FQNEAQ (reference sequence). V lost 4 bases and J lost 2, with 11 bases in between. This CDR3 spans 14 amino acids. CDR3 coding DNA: TGTGCCAGCAGCTCCGGGACAAGTAACACTGAAGCTTTCTTT. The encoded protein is CASSSGTSNTEAFF. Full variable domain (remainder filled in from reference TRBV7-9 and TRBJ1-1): DTGVSQNPRHKITKRGQNVTFRCDPISEHNRLYWYRQTLGQGPEFLTYFQNEAQLEKSRLLSDRFSAERPKGSFSTLEIQRTEQGDSAMYLCASSSGTSNTEAFFGQGTRLTVV.

The CDR3 bases are TGTGCCAGTAGTATAGCTGACCGAGAGGGCCTGTTATACTATGGCTACACCTTC. This gives the protein CASSIADREGLLYYGYTF. The V and J genes are TRBV19 and TRBJ1-2; D gene ambiguous. The CDR3 has 18 residues. Germline V gives CDR1 LNHDA, CDR2 SQIVND (reference sequence). Trimming removed 1 base at V and 3 bases at J, with 21 bases between.

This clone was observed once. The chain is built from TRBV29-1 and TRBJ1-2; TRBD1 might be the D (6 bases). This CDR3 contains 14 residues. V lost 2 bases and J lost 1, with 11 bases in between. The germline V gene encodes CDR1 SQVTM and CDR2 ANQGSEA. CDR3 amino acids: CSVEPGDLNYGYTF. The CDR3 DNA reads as TGCAGCGTTGAACCAGGGGACCTTAACTATGGCTACACCTTC.

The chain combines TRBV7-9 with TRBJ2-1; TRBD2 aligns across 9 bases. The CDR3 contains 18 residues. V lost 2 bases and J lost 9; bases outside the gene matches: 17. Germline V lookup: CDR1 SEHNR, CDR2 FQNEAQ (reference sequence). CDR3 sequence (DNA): TGTGCCAGCAGCTTATTCGGGAGACTAGCGGCCCAGGGCGTTGAGCAGTTCTTC. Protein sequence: CASSLFGRLAAQGVEQFF.

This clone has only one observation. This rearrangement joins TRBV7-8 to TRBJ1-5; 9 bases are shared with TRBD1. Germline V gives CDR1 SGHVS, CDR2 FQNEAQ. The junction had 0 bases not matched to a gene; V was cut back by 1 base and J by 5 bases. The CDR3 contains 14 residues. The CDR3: CASSLGTGDQPQHF. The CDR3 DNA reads TGTGCCAGCAGCTTAGGGACAGGGGATCAGCCCCAGCATTTT.

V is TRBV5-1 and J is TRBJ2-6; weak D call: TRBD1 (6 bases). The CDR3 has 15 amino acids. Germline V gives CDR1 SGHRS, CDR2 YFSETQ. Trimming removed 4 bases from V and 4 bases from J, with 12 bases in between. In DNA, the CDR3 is TGCGCCAGCAGCCCCGACAGGCCCGGGGCCAACGTCCTGACTTTC. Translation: CASSPDRPGANVLTF.

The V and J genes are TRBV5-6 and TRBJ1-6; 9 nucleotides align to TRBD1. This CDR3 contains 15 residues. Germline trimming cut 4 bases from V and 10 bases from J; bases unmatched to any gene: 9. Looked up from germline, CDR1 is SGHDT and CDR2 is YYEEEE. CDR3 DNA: TGTGCCAGCAGCCCCGGGACAGGGACCAAGTCACCCCTCCACTTT. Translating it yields CASSPGTGTKSPLHF.

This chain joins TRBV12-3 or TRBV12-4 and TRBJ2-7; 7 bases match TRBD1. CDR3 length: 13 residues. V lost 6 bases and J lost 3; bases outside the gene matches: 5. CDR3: CASRPGQLYEQYF. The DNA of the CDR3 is TGTGCCAGCAGGCCGGGACAGCTCTACGAGCAGTACTTC.

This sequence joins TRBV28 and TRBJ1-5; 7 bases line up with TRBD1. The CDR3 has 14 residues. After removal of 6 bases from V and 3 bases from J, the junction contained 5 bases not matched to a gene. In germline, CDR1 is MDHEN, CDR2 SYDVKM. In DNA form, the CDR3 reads TGTGCCAGCAGGGGGGGGACAGACAATCAGCCCCAGCATTTT. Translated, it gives CASRGGTDNQPQHF.

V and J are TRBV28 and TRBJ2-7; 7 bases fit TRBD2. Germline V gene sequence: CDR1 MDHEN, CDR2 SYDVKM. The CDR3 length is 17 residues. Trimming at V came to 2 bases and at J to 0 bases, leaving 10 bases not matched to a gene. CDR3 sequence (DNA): TGTGCCAGCAGTTTACCGACGCGGGGGAGCTTCTCCTACGAGCAGTACTTC. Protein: CASSLPTRGSFSYEQYF.

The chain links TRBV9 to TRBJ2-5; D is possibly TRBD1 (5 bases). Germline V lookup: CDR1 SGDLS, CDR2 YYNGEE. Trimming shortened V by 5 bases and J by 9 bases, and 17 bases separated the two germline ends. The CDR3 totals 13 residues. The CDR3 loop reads CASSATVVVPQYF. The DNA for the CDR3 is TGTGCCAGCAGTGCGACAGTTGTAGTGCCCCAGTACTTC.

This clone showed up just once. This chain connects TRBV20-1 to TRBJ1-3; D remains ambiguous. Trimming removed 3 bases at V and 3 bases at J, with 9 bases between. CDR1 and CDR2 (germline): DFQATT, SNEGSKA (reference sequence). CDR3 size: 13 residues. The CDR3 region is CSASESYGNTIYF. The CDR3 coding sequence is TGCAGTGCTAGTGAGTCTTATGGAAACACCATATATTTT.

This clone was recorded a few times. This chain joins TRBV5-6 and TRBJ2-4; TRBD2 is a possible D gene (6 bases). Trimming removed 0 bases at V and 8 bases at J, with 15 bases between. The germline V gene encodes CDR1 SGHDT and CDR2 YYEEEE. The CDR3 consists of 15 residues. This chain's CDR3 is CASSLGQVAVDIQYF. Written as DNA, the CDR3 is TGTGCCAGCAGCTTGGGGCAGGTAGCGGTTGACATTCAGTACTTC.